The T cell receptor (beta chain) described here comes from a study of blood T cell repertoires in COVID-19. The wider study: Italy, Spain and the United States were the sources of the convalescent and acute COVID-19 samples. PBMCs, B-cell-depleted T cells, or T cells were the source of the cDNA or gDNA that made up the material.

Data came from immunoSEQ multiplex PCR; TCRdb stores just in-frame clones and leaves some out. The sample yields 220,000 or so clones, 80% to 90% seen once. Germline V gene sequence: CDR1 MDHEN, CDR2 SYDVKM. This CDR3 region has 16 residues. Trimming took off 4 bases at V and 4 bases at J, with 17 bases between the two ends. Adults between roughly 18 and 89 years of age took part from about two dozen US areas. Material: PBMCs or T cells enriched from blood (not recorded which). V is TRBV28 and J is TRBJ2-1; a weak D match, TRBD2 (7 bases). This clonotype was sampled from a woman under 30 in a cohort exposed to, infected with or recovered from COVID-19 (not recorded which). In nucleotides, the CDR3 is TGTGCCAGCAGTTACGTCGGGGGGCTCTTATACAATGAGCAGTTCTTC. Its protein is CASSYVGGLLYNEQFF. Drawing the rest from reference TRBV28 and TRBJ2-1, the complete variable domain is DVKVTQSSRYLVKRTGEKVFLECVQDMDHENMFWYRQDPGLGLRLIYFSYDVKMKEKGDIPEGYSVSREKKERFSLILESASTNQTSMYLCASSYVGGLLYNEQFFGPGTRLTVL.